These T cell receptor beta chains were read from a single sample in a study of early T cells in non-severe SARS-CoV-2 infection. TCRdb used MiXCR to reprocess the 5' RACE reads, holding one entry per CDR3 protein. Here the sample spans tens of thousands of distinct CDR3 sequences, over 9% being singletons. Sequencing used whole blood. These receptors originate from an adult who was a healthcare worker with PCR-confirmed SARS-CoV-2 infection or an uninfected control (not recorded which). Each CDR3 is given without its conserved first and last residue.

TRBV12-3/TRBV12-4 | ASSRRQGGEQY
TRBV23-1 | ASSPPTSDEQF
TRBV5-5 | ASSTQAGTGGRETQY
TRBV20-1 | SAHLAGGSSYNEQF
TRBV20-1 | SDVDLTQSSYNEQF
TRBV29-1 | SAPRLEEQF
TRBV4-2 | ASSQTTSGSLRDTQY
TRBV2 | ASILDNSPLH
TRBV10-3 | AISEGEGETQY
TRBV7-9 | ASSFGRDTDTQY
TRBV7-6 | ASSLEDRSGEKLF
TRBV11-2 | ASIRGTGGLDEQF
TRBV7-9 | ASSLVETQY
TRBV2 | ASLGMNTEAF
TRBV5-1 | ASSETGGSTEAF
TRBV9 | ASSVRLARSSYNEQF
TRBV19 | ASSQFGTGEETQY
TRBV3-1 | ASSPTVHLDEQY
TRBV14 | ASSRRTSGTDTQY
TRBV5-1 | ASSSDTTNYGYT
TRBV9 | ASSVKRQGHYNEQF
TRBV27 | ASSPGPGYEQY
TRBV30 | AWSGKGAPYEQY
TRBV11-2 | ASSPVVGAQGNEQF
TRBV29-1 | SVPGTVDEKLF
TRBV24-1 | ATSGADLETQY
TRBV28 | ASTLGTGGNYGYT
TRBV6-2/TRBV6-3 | ASTKRLAGSQETQY
TRBV5-1 | ASSFEGRDTQY
TRBV5-4 | ASSPPAGNTDTQY
TRBV27 | ASSFLGTSGRRIYNEQF
TRBV9 | ASSPPMRGYT
TRBV4-1 | ASSPYDRGPSEQF
TRBV7-7 | ASSSGQDQETQY
TRBV11-2 | ASSTTGANEKLF
TRBV23-1 | ASSQSHRGQNTGELL
TRBV19 | ASSMGTALNEQF
TRBV20-1 | SAAGLTVVNQPQH
TRBV20-1 | SGVAGGRTDTQY
TRBV18 | ASSPGEGVQETQY
TRBV4-1 | ASSHRLLNTGELF
TRBV18 | ASSPPQGQAF
TRBV29-1 | SARQGSPTDTQY
TRBV27 | ASSFTVGSYNEQF
TRBV28 | ASSSTLAGGPYNEQF
TRBV7-9 | ASRPLQGDTEAF
TRBV28 | ASRVYLVSGRANEQF
TRBV7-2 | ASSLETRFYGYT
TRBV10-1 | ASTRQGQPPNEKLF